This T cell receptor (beta chain) was sequenced for a study of blood T cells in healthy people across ages. Overall study context: Template switching recovered approximately one barcoded beta molecule for every two T cells.

A word on this clonotype: Antigen unknown.

Then a second PCR, running about 7 to 11 cycles, was carried out with a sample-barcoded 5' primer and a J-beta primer mix. In TCRdb, the 5' RACE reads were re-called with MiXCR into one record per CDR3 protein. Of hundreds of thousands of distinct CDR3 sequences in the sample, under 45% were seen once. Study-wide results and limits: Estimates of total diversity, which came from one million sequenced T cells, were considered to be underestimates. Higher naive T cell percentage went strongly together with higher TCR beta diversity.

The sample comprised blood. The source is a man between 60 and 70 years old in good health.

The CDR3 here is CASSVARAGDSNYGYTF. CDR3 DNA: TGTGCCAGCAGCGTAGCTCGGGCAGGGGATTCTAACTATGGCTACACCTTC. The chain uses TRBV9 and TRBJ1-2, with D possibly being TRBD1 (6 bases). Germline CDR1 is SGDLS and CDR2 is YYNGEE. V lost 0 bases and J lost 0, with 15 bases in between. This CDR3 region has 17 residues.